This T cell receptor (beta chain) comes out of a study of T cells after yellow fever vaccination. Overall study: Libraries from low-cell-number fractions were prepared with the SMART-Seq v4 Ultra Low Input RNA kit.

A universal primer site and UMIs were added as TCR cDNA was made by 5'RACE template switching. Using its own MiXCR run on the 5' RACE reads, TCRdb lists one record per CDR3 protein. The repertoire holds some 320,000 distinct CDR3 sequences, with 7.5% to 9.5% as singletons. The source material was CD4+ T cells sorted from PBMCs, sampled 5 days after the yellow fever booster vaccination. The TCR comes from a man aged 18 to 29 who received the YFV17D yellow fever vaccine.

The CDR3 protein is CASSGGSSGPETQYF. The DNA of the CDR3 is TGTGCCAGCAGCGGAGGGTCCAGCGGCCCCGAGACCCAGTACTTC. This chain connects TRBV7-2 to TRBJ2-5, with D maybe TRBD2 (6 bases). V was shortened by 5 bases and J by 5 bases, with 18 bases between the two germline ends. Germline CDR1 reads SGHTA; CDR2 reads FQGNSA. This CDR3 region has 15 residues.